The clone carrying this T cell receptor beta chain was picked up many times. Its matching antigen is unknown. The read ends 3 residues shy of where the CDR3 ends; the end is completed using the germline J gene. Trimming stripped 3 bases from V and 0 bases from J, with 9 bases between. Germline CDR1 is ENHRY and CDR2 is SYGVKD. The CDR3 covers 15 residues. Sequencing was performed with immunoSEQ multiplex PCR; in TCRdb, only in-frame clones are kept and a portion is missing. Altogether around 55,000 clones were found in the sample, and no singletons occur. The sample comes from a study of T cell clonality in common variable immunodeficiency. Study-level findings and limits: Fewer deletions and N-nucleotide insertions were reportedly seen in common variable immunodeficiency TCR beta sequences. Compared with controls, CVID subjects had fewer shared TCRbeta clones. T cell subpopulation sequencing would be needed to explain CVID clonality.

The chain carries TRBV10-3 and TRBJ1-5, with a possible D match to TRBD1 (5 bases). The specimen sequenced was peripheral blood mononuclear cells. The sequence was collected from a person aged 18 to 75 in good health. CDR3 sequence: CAISERGYSNQPQHF. The covered CDR3 bases are TGTGCCATCAGTGAAAGGGGTTATAGCAATCAGCCC.